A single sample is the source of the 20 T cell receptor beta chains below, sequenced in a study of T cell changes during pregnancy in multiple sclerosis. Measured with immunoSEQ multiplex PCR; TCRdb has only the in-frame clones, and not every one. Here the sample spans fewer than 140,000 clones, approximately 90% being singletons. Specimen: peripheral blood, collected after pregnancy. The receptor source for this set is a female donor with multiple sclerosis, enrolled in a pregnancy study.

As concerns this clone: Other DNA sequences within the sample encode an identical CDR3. CDR3 loop: CASSSGGPYEQYF. The CDR3, as DNA: TGTGCCAGCAGTTCCGGGGGGCCCTACGAGCAGTACTTC. This chain uses TRBV6-5 with TRBJ2-7, with a weak D call TRBD2 (7 bases). CDR1 MNHEY and CDR2 SVGAGI come from the germline V gene. This CDR3 region has 13 residues. The V end lost 4 bases, the J end lost 2 bases, and 9 bases lay between the germline ends.

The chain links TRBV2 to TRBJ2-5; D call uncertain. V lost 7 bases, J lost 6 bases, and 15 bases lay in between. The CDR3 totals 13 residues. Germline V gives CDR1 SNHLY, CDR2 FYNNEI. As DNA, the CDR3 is TGTGCCAGCACCCGAGAGGATACTCAGACCCAGTACTTC. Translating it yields CASTREDTQTQYF.

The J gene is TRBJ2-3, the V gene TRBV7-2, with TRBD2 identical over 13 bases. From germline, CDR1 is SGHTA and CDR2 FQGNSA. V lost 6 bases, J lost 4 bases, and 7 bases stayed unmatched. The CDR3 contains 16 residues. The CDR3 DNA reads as TGTGCCAGCAGGATTCCGGGACTAGCGGGGCCAGATACGCAGTATTTT. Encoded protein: CASRIPGLAGPDTQYF.

CDR3 amino acids: CASRLGETQYF. The DNA of the CDR3 is TGTGCCAGCAGACTAGGGGAGACCCAGTACTTC. This rearrangement joins TRBV6-1 to TRBJ2-5; maybe TRBD2 (5 bases). The V gene's germline CDR1 is MNHNS and CDR2 SASEGT. The CDR3 loop spans 11 amino acids. The V end lost 6 bases, the J end lost 5 bases, and 7 bases lay between the germline ends.

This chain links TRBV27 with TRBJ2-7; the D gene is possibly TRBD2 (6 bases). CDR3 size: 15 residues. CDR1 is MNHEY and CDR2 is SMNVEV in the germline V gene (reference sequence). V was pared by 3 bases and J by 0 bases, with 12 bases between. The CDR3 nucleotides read TGTGCCAGCAGTTTCTCTCGGGGGAGCTCCTACGAGCAGTACTTC. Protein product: CASSFSRGSSYEQYF.

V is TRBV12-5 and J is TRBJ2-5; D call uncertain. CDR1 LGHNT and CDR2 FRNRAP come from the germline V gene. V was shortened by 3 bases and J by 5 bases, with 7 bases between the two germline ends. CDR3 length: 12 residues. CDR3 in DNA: TGTGCTAGTGGTTTCGACTCGGAGACCCAGTACTTC. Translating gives CASGFDSETQYF.

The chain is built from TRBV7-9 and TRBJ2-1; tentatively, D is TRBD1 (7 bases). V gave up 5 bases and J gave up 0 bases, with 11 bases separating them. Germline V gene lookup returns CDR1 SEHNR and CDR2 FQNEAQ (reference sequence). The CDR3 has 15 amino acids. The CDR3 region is CASSLRGDSYNEQFF. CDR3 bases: TGTGCCAGCAGCCTCAGGGGGGACTCCTACAATGAGCAGTTCTTC.

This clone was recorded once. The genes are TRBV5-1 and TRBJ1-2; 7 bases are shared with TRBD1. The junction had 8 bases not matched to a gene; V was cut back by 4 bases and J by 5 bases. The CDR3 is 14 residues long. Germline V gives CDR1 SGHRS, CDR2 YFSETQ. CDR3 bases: TGCGCCAGCAGCCCCGGTCAGGGGGAATATGGCTACACCTTC. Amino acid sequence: CASSPGQGEYGYTF.

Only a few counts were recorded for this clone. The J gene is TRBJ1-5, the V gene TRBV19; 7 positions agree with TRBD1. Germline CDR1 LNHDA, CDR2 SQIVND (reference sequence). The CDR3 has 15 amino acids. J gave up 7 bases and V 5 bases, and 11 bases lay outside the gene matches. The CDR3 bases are TGTGCCAGTAGTTTCTCAGACAGGGCGAGACAGCCCCAGCATTTT. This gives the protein CASSFSDRARQPQHF.

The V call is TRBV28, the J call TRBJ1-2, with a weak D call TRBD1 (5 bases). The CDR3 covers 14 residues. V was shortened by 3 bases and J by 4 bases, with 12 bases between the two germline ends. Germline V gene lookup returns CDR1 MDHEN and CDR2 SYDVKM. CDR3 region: CASSFGGNVYGYTF. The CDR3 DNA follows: TGTGCCAGCAGTTTCGGGGGGAACGTCTATGGCTACACCTTC.

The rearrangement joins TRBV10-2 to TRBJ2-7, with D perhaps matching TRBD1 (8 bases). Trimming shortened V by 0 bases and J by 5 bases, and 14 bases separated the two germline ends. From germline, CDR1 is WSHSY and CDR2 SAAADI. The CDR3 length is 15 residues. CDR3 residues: CASSESSTGGDEQYF. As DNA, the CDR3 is TGCGCCAGCAGTGAGTCGAGCACAGGGGGGGACGAGCAGTACTTC.

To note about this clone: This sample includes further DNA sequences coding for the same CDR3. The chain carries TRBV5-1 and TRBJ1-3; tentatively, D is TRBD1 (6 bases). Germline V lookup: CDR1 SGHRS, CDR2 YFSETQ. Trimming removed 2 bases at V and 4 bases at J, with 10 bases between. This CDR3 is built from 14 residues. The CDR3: CASSLAGAGNTIYF. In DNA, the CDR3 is TGCGCCAGCAGCTTAGCAGGGGCCGGAAACACCATATATTTT.

The CDR3 DNA is TGTGCCAGCAGCGTAGCGCCTCCGGGACTAGCGGGAGTGGAAGAGACCCAGTACTTC. Protein product: CASSVAPPGLAGVEETQYF. This sequence joins TRBV9 and TRBJ2-5, with 14 bases that match TRBD2. V was clipped by 0 bases and J by 3 bases; unmatched bases: 10. Germline CDR1 and CDR2: SGDLS and YYNGEE. This CDR3 has 19 residues. The full variable domain, in which reference TRBV9 and TRBJ2-5 provide the parts outside the CDR3, is DSGVTQTPKHLITATGQRVTLRCSPRSGDLSVYWYQQSLDQGLQFLIQYYNGEERAKGNILERFSAQQFPDLHSELNLSSLELGDSALYFCASSVAPPGLAGVEETQYFGPGTRLLVL.

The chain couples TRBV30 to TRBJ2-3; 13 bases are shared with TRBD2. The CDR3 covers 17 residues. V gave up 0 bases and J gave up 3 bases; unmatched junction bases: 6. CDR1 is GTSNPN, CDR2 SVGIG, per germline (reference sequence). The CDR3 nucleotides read TGTGCCTGGAGTGTACTAGGGGGACTAGCGGGAACAGATACGCAGTATTTT. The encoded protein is CAWSVLGGLAGTDTQYF.

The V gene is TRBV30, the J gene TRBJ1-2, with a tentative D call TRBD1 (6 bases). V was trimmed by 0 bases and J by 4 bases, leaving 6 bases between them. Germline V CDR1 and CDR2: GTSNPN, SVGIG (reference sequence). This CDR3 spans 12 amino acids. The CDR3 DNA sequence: TGTGCCTGGAGTGTGACAGGCTATGGCTACACCTTC. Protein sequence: CAWSVTGYGYTF.

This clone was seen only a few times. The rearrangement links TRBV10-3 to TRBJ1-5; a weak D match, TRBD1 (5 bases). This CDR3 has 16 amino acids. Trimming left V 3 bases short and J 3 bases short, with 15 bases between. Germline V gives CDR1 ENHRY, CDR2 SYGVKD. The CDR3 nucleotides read TGTGCCATCAGTGAAAGGGGAGGGACGGACAATCAGCCCCAGCATTTT. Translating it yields CAISERGGTDNQPQHF.

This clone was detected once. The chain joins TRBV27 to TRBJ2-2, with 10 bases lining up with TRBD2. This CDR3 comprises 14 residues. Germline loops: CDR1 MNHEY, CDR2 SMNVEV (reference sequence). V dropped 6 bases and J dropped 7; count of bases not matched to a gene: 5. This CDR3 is CASRASGSNGELFF. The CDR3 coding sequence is TGTGCCAGCAGGGCTAGCGGGAGTAACGGGGAGCTGTTTTTT.

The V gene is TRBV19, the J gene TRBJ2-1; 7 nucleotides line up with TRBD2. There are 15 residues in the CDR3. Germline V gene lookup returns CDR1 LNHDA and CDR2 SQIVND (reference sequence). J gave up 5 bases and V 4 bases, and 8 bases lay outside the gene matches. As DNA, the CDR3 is TGTGCCAGTAGTAAGGGCGGGAGCGTAAACAATGAGCAGTTCTTC. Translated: CASSKGGSVNNEQFF.

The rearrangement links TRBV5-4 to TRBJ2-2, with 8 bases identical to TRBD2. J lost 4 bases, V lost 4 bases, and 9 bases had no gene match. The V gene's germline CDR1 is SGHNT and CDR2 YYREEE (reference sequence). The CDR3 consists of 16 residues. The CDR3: CASSIPGLVSTGELFF. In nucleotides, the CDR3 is TGTGCCAGCAGCATACCGGGACTAGTTAGCACCGGGGAGCTGTTTTTT.

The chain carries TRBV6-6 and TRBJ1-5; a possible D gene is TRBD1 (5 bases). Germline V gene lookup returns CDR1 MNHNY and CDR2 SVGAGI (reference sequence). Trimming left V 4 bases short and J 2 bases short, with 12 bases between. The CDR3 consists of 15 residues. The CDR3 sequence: CASSSTPGGNQPQHF. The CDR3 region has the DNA TGTGCCAGCAGTTCCACCCCGGGGGGCAATCAGCCCCAGCATTTT.